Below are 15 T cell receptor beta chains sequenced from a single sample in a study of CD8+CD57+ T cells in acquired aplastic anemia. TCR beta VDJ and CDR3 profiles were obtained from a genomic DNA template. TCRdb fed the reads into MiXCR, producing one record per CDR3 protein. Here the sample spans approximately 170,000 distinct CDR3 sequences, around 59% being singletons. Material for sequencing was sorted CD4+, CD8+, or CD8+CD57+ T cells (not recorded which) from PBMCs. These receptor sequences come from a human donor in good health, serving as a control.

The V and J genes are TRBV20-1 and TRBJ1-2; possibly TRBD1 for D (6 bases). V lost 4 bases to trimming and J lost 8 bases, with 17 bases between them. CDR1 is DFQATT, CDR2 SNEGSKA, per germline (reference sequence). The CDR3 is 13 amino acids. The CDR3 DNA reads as TGCAGTGCTAACAGGGCCTCGACCTACGGCTACACCTTC. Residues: CSANRASTYGYTF.

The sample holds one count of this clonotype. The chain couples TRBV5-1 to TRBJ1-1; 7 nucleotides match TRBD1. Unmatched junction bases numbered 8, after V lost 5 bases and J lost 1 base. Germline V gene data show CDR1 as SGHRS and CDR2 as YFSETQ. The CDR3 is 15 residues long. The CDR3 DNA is TGCGCCAGCAGGGGGAATCGACAGGGGAACACTGAAGCTTTCTTT. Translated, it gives CASRGNRQGNTEAFF.

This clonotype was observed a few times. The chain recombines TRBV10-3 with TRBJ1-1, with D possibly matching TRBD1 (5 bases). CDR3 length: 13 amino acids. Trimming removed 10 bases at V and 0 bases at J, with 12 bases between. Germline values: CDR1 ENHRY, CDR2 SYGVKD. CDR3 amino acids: CASADSMNTEAFF. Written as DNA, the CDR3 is TGTGCCAGCGCTGACAGCATGAACACTGAAGCTTTCTTT.

The CDR3 spells CASSIDPQESGYTF. CDR3 in DNA: TGTGCCAGTAGTATAGATCCGCAGGAGTCTGGCTACACCTTC. J is TRBJ1-2 and V is TRBV19; D is unresolved. The CDR3 is made up of 14 amino acids. Trimming shortened V by 0 bases and J by 7 bases, and 12 bases separated the two germline ends. Germline V gene data show CDR1 as LNHDA and CDR2 as SQIVND (reference sequence).

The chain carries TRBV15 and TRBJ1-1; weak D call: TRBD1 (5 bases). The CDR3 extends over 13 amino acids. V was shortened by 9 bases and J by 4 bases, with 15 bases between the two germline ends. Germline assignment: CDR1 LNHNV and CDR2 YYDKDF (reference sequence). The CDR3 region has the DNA TGTGCCACTTCCAGGGTTGAGGGCACTGAAGCTTTCTTT. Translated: CATSRVEGTEAFF. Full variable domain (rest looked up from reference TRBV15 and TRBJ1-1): DAMVIQNPRYQVTQFGKPVTLSCSQTLNHNVMYWYQQKSSQAPKLLFHYYDKDFNNEADTPDNFQSRRPNTSFCFLDIRSPGLGDTAMYLCATSRVEGTEAFFGQGTRLTVV.

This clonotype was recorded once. The CDR3: CSARTGGDTYNSPLHF. The CDR3 nucleotides read TGCAGTGCTAGAACTGGGGGGGATACATATAATTCACCCCTCCACTTT. This chain joins TRBV20-1 and TRBJ1-6, with D perhaps matching TRBD1 (5 bases). The length of the CDR3 is 16 residues. Germline-derived CDR1 and CDR2 are DFQATT and SNEGSKA (reference sequence). V dropped 2 bases and J dropped 4 bases, with 15 bases sitting between them.

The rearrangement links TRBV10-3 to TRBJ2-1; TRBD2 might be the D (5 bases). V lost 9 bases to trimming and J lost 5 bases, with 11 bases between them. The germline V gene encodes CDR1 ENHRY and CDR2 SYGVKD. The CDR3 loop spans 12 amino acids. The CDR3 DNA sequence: TGTGCCATTAGAGGACTCAACAATGAGCAGTTCTTC. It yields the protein CAIRGLNNEQFF.

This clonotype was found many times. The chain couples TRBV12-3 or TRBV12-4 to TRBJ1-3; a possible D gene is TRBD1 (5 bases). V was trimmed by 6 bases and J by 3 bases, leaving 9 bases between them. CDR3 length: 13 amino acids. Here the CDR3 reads CASRGTVGNTIYF. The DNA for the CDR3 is TGTGCCAGCAGGGGGACGGTTGGAAACACCATATATTTT.

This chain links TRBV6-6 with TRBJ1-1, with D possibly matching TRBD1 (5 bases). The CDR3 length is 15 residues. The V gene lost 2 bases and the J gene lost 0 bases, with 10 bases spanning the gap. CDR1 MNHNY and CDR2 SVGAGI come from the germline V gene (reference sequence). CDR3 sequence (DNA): TGTGCCAGCAGTTACCCCCAGGGTATGAACACTGAAGCTTTCTTT. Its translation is CASSYPQGMNTEAFF.

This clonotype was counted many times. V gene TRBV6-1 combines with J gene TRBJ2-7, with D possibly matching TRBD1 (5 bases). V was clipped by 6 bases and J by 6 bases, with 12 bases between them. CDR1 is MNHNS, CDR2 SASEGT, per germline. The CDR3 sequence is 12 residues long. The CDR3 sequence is CASSARVSEQYF. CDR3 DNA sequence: TGTGCCAGCAGCGCCAGGGTGAGCGAGCAGTACTTC.

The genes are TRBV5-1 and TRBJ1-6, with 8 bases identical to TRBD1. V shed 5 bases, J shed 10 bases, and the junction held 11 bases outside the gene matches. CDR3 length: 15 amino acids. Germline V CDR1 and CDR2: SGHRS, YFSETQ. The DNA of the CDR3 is TGCGCCAGCAGATTTACAGGGACAGGAGCGTCACCCCTCCACTTT. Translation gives CASRFTGTGASPLHF.

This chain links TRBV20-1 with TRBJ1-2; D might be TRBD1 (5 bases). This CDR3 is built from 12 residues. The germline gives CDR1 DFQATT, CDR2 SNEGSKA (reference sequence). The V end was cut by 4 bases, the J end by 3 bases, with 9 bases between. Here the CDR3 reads CSATWGDYGYTF. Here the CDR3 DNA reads TGCAGTGCTACCTGGGGGGACTATGGCTACACCTTC.

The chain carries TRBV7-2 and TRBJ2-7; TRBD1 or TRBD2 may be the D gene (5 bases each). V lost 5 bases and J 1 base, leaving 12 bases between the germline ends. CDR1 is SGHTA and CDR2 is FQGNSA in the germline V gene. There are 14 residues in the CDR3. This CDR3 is CASSQGTASYEQYF. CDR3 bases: TGTGCCAGCAGCCAAGGGACGGCTTCCTACGAGCAGTACTTC.

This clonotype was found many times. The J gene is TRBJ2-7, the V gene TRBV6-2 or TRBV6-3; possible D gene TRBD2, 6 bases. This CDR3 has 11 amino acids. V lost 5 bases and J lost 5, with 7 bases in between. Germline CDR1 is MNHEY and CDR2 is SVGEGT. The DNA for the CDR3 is TGTGCCAGCAGTGAGCGGGACGAGCAGTACTTC. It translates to CASSERDEQYF.

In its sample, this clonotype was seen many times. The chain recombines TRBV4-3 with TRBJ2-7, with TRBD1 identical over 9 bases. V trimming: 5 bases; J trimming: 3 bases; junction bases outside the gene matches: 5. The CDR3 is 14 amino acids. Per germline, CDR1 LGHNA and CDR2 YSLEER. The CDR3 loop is CASSSGTGFYEQYF. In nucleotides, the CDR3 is TGCGCCAGCAGCAGCGGGACAGGGTTCTACGAGCAGTACTTC.